The rows below give T cell receptor beta chains drawn from one sample of a study of blood T cell repertoires in COVID-19. Profiled with immunoSEQ multiplex PCR; TCRdb holds only in-frame clones, not every one. The sample has around 140,000 clones; 87% are singletons. The specimen sequenced was peripheral blood. These receptors were taken from a woman aged 45-60 years with active or convalescent COVID-19. The CDR3 runs from the conserved cysteine through the conserved F or W. A D gene is named only where the DNA matches it firmly. Part of the rows lack a size; the others show once, few, many or a class for expanded clones.

TRBV27	.	.	TRBJ1-6	CASSLWAENSPLHF	TGTGCCAGCAGTTTATGGGCCGAAAATTCACCCCTCCACTTT
TRBV3-1/TRBV3-2	.	.	TRBJ2-7	CASSPSLPPNEQYF	TGTGCCAGCAGCCCTAGCCTCCCACCAAACGAGCAGTACTTC
TRBV11-3	.	TRBD1	TRBJ2-5	CASSGTGQETQYF	TGTGCCAGCAGCGGGACAGGTCAAGAGACCCAGTACTTC
TRBV6-5	.	TRBD1	TRBJ2-3	CASRDRGVGTDTQYF	TGTGCCAGCAGGGACAGGGGTGTCGGGACAGATACGCAGTATTTT
TRBV11-2	.	.	TRBJ1-2	CASSLGRVDYGYTF	TGTGCCAGCAGCTTGGGCAGGGTAGACTATGGCTACACCTTC
TRBV4-1	.	.	TRBJ1-4	CASSQEPHGNGDPDEKLFF	TGCGCCAGCAGCCAAGAGCCCCACGGAAACGGGGATCCTGATGAAAAACTGTTTTTT
TRBV4-1	.	TRBD1	TRBJ2-7	CASSQERQGLTYEQYF	TGCGCCAGCAGCCAAGAAAGACAGGGATTAACCTACGAGCAGTACTTC
TRBV4-3	.	TRBD2	TRBJ2-1	CASSQLPSGSYNEQFF	TGCGCCAGCAGCCAATTACCTAGCGGGTCTTACAATGAGCAGTTCTTC
TRBV7-2	.	.	TRBJ1-1	CASSLSTRLNTEAFF	TGTGCCAGCAGCTTAAGTACACGCCTTAACACTGAAGCTTTCTTT
TRBV19	.	TRBD2	TRBJ2-1	CASSLLAGGSTDEQFF	TGTGCCAGTAGCCTACTAGCGGGGGGATCGACGGATGAGCAGTTCTTC
TRBV6-2/TRBV6-3	.	TRBD1	TRBJ1-1	CASIPTGDPEAFF	TGTGCCAGCATCCCTACAGGGGACCCTGAAGCTTTCTTT
TRBV9	.	.	TRBJ2-7	CASSAGVGSQGEQYF	TGTGCCAGCAGCGCCGGGGTCGGTTCCCAAGGGGAGCAGTACTTC
TRBV6-5	.	.	TRBJ1-2	CASSYGRGGYTF	TGTGCCAGCAGTTACGGTCGCGGAGGCTACACCTTC
TRBV28	once	TRBD2	TRBJ2-7	CASTFSGRSHEQYF	TGTGCCAGCACCTTTAGCGGGAGAAGCCACGAGCAGTACTTC
TRBV18	.	TRBD2	TRBJ2-1	CASSPLLAGDNEQFF	TGTGCCAGCTCACCCCTGCTAGCGGGGGACAATGAGCAGTTCTTC
TRBV9	.	TRBD2	TRBJ2-2	CASSARTSGTGELFF	TGTGCCAGCAGCGCCCGGACTAGCGGGACCGGGGAGCTGTTTTTT
TRBV6-5	.	.	TRBJ2-7	CASRRGGTNRDEQYF	TGTGCCAGCAGAAGGGGGGGGACGAACAGGGACGAGCAGTACTTC